The TCR beta chain described here comes from a study of graft-versus-host responses after intestinal transplantation. On the study more broadly: Once they had received anti-thymocyte globulin induction, all recipients took tacrolimus and steroids for around 3 years.

Repertoires were generated with immunoSEQ multiplex PCR, while TCRdb's copy carries only in-frame clones and drops some. The data contain some 40,000 clones, 75% to 90% of them singletons. Study-wide points: Ileal or blood samples showed some GvH clones first, and such clones were also found in recipient marrow. Declines in HvG clones occurring early post-transplant were associated with peak circulating GvH clone levels.

CDR1 and CDR2 from the germline V gene are SGHNT and YYREEE (reference sequence). The CDR3 totals 12 residues. Between the trimmed V and J ends, which lost 2 bases and 7 bases, there was a span of 8 bases. The starting material, graft tissue, was processed to release intraepithelial and lamina propria lymphocytes. Concerning this clone: Its antigen is unknown.

The receptor was derived from a human patient who received an intestinal transplant, so some T cells may come from the graft donor. Specimen: ileum tissue, collected around 190 days after intestinal transplant. The genes are TRBV5-4 and TRBJ2-3; D is ambiguous. The CDR3 DNA reads TGTGCCAGCAGCTTCTTGGGCAATACGCAGTATTTT. Amino acid sequence: CASSFLGNTQYF.